These 32 T cell receptor beta chains were sequenced from one sample in a study of T-cell reconstitution after alpha-beta-depleted transplantation in children. Preparation of the TCRbeta library was carried out with unique molecular identifiers. Each CDR3 protein is one row after TCRdb ran MiXCR on the PCR reads. This sample has 530,000 or so distinct CDR3 sequences; 25% to 30% occur once, and the top ten carry 36%. The sequences come from PBMCs, collected before TCRalphabeta/CD19-depleted stem cell transplant. The source is a boy in the first two years of life with Wiskott-Aldrich syndrome, due to receive a stem cell transplant.

The gene calls are TRBV7-2 and TRBJ1-2, with a tentative D call TRBD1 (5 bases). The CDR3 spans 16 residues. Germline CDR1 is SGHTA and CDR2 is FQGNSA. Trimming pared 4 bases from V and 4 bases from J, leaving 19 bases between. The CDR3 loop is CASSSARSGLPYGYTF. The CDR3 DNA follows: TGTGCCAGCAGCTCAGCGCGGTCGGGGCTGCCCTATGGCTACACCTTC.

The chain is built from TRBV4-1 and TRBJ2-1; TRBD2 might be the D (6 bases). This CDR3 is 15 amino acids long. Trimming stripped 0 bases from V and 7 bases from J, with 13 bases between. Germline values: CDR1 MGHRA, CDR2 YSYEKL. The CDR3 here is CASSQDGLAQNEQFF. In DNA form, the CDR3 reads TGCGCCAGCAGCCAAGATGGCCTAGCGCAAAATGAGCAGTTCTTC.

This clonotype has just a few counts. V gene TRBV5-1 combines with J gene TRBJ2-2; D remains ambiguous. Trimming stripped 0 bases from V and 8 bases from J, with 11 bases between. The V gene's germline CDR1 is SGHRS and CDR2 YFSETQ. The CDR3 has 14 amino acids. The CDR3 sequence is CASSLEGSVGELFF. Written as DNA, the CDR3 is TGCGCCAGCAGCTTGGAAGGGTCCGTGGGGGAGCTGTTTTTT.

The chain couples TRBV11-1 to TRBJ2-2, with TRBD2 matching over 12 bases. This CDR3 contains 18 residues. From germline, CDR1 is SGHAT and CDR2 FQDESV (reference sequence). Trimming removed 3 bases from V and 4 bases from J; junction bases left unmatched: 9. This CDR3 reads CASSFFRLAGDGTGELFF. In DNA, the CDR3 is TGTGCCAGCAGCTTTTTCCGACTAGCGGGAGACGGCACCGGGGAGCTGTTTTTT.

Written as DNA, the CDR3 is TGTGCCAGCAGTTTACGGGCACTTATCCAAGAGACCCAGTACTTC. Its translation is CASSLRALIQETQYF. This chain joins TRBV28 and TRBJ2-5; D remains ambiguous. The CDR3 is made up of 15 amino acids. V was clipped by 2 bases and J by 1 base, with 11 bases between them. The V gene's germline CDR1 is MDHEN and CDR2 SYDVKM.

CDR3 nucleotide sequence: TGCAGTGCTACAAACCTGTGGGGGGAGACCCAGTACTTC. Encoded protein: CSATNLWGETQYF. The V call is TRBV20-1, the J call TRBJ2-5; D possibly uses TRBD1 or TRBD2 (5 bases each). V was clipped by 4 bases and J by 5 bases, with 14 bases between them. This CDR3 is 13 amino acids long. Germline assignment: CDR1 DFQATT and CDR2 SNEGSKA (reference sequence).

There are a few counts of this clonotype. The rearrangement joins TRBV9 to TRBJ2-2, with D uncertain. The V and J ends lost 5 bases and 4 bases respectively, with 9 bases between them. CDR3 length: 13 amino acids. Germline V lookup: CDR1 SGDLS, CDR2 YYNGEE. In nucleotides, the CDR3 is TGTGCCAGCAGTCCTCAGTTCACCGGGGAGCTGTTTTTT. Encoded protein: CASSPQFTGELFF.

This clonotype was recorded a few times. This chain connects TRBV2 to TRBJ2-1; D gene ambiguous. The CDR3 has 14 amino acids. The germline CDR1 and CDR2 sequences are SNHLY and FYNNEI. Trimming cost V 4 bases and J 0 bases, with 7 bases left between them. CDR3 residues: CASSGLISYNEQFF. CDR3 bases: TGTGCCAGCAGTGGACTGATCTCCTACAATGAGCAGTTCTTC.

This clonotype has a handful of counts. This chain joins TRBV29-1 and TRBJ2-7; possible D gene TRBD2, 6 bases. Trimming took off 7 bases at V and 2 bases at J, with 18 bases between the two ends. The CDR3 length is 14 residues. CDR1 is SQVTM and CDR2 is ANQGSEA in the germline V gene. The CDR3 nucleotides are TGCAGCGCTACGGCGCGGGGTCCAACCTACGAGCAGTACTTC. It yields the protein CSATARGPTYEQYF.

The chain joins TRBV7-9 to TRBJ2-1; TRBD2 matches 12 bases. CDR3 size: 17 residues. The germline gives CDR1 SEHNR, CDR2 FQNEAQ (reference sequence). V was clipped by 2 bases and J by 9 bases; unmatched bases: 11. In DNA, the CDR3 is TGTGCCAGCAGCTTATCACGACTAGCGGGAGACGGTGGTGAGCAGTTCTTC. Protein product: CASSLSRLAGDGGEQFF. The entire variable domain, with the rest obtained from reference TRBV7-9 and TRBJ2-1, is as follows: DTGVSQNPRHKITKRGQNVTFRCDPISEHNRLYWYRQTLGQGPEFLTYFQNEAQLEKSRLLSDRFSAERPKGSFSTLEIQRTEQGDSAMYLCASSLSRLAGDGGEQFFGPGTRLTVL.

This clonotype was detected only once. The rearrangement joins TRBV20-1 to TRBJ2-1; 9 positions match TRBD2. This CDR3 contains 14 residues. Germline V gene sequence: CDR1 DFQATT, CDR2 SNEGSKA (reference sequence). Trimming removed 5 bases from V and 0 bases from J; junction bases left unmatched: 2. The CDR3, as DNA: TGCAGTGCTTTTAGCGGGAGCTCCTACAATGAGCAGTTCTTC. This sequence encodes CSAFSGSSYNEQFF.

V gene TRBV5-1 combines with J gene TRBJ1-4, with TRBD1 matching over 9 bases. The CDR3 is made up of 14 amino acids. Losses at the gene ends were 4 bases for V and 7 bases for J; bases not matched to a gene: 5. CDR1 and CDR2 from the germline V gene are SGHRS and YFSETQ. CDR3 bases: TGCGCCAGCAGCAACCGGGACAGGGCTGAAAAACTGTTTTTT. Encoded protein: CASSNRDRAEKLFF.

The rearrangement joins TRBV12-3 or TRBV12-4 to TRBJ2-7, with 8 bases fitting TRBD1. The V gene end was trimmed by 5 bases and the J gene end by 1 base; junction bases not matched to a gene: 7. The CDR3 has 15 residues. The CDR3 protein is CASSGTGKSSYEQYF. The CDR3 coding sequence is TGTGCCAGCAGTGGGACAGGCAAGTCATCCTACGAGCAGTACTTC.

V gene TRBV3-1 combines with J gene TRBJ2-7, with a weak D call TRBD1 (5 bases). This CDR3 spans 14 amino acids. V lost 4 bases to trimming and J lost 3 bases, with 13 bases between them. Germline-derived CDR1 and CDR2 are LGHDT and YNNKEL (reference sequence). CDR3 coding DNA: TGTGCCAGCAGCCGACAGCCAACTTACTACGAGCAGTACTTC. As protein: CASSRQPTYYEQYF.

V usage is TRBV27 and J usage is TRBJ2-3; D unclear. Trimming cost V 2 bases and J 2 bases, with 8 bases left between them. This CDR3 contains 14 residues. The germline CDR1 and CDR2 sequences are MNHEY and SMNVEV (reference sequence). CDR3 protein: CASSLPGDTDTQYF. The CDR3 bases are TGTGCCAGCAGTTTACCGGGCGACACAGATACGCAGTATTTT.

This clonotype was seen a handful of times. The chain employs TRBV5-1 and TRBJ2-5; unclear D gene. The CDR3 is made up of 14 amino acids. With 0 bases removed from V and 3 bases from J, the gap between germline ends came to 9 bases. The germline gives CDR1 SGHRS, CDR2 YFSETQ. Written as DNA, the CDR3 is TGCGCCAGCAGCTTGGCTCTACCCGAAGAGACCCAGTACTTC. Residues: CASSLALPEETQYF.

This clonotype was observed a handful of times. This chain uses TRBV7-2 with TRBJ1-3; D is ambiguous. Germline V gives CDR1 SGHTA, CDR2 FQGNSA. The CDR3 has 15 residues. Trimming shortened V by 1 base and J by 3 bases, and 10 bases separated the two germline ends. The CDR3 sequence: CASSLVRGSGNTIYF. The DNA for the CDR3 is TGTGCCAGCAGCTTAGTTCGGGGAAGTGGAAACACCATATATTTT.

In this sample, this clonotype turned up a few times. The V and J genes are TRBV20-1 and TRBJ2-4, with no clear D. CDR3 length: 14 residues. Trimming shortened V by 1 base and J by 9 bases, and 16 bases separated the two germline ends. The germline V gene encodes CDR1 DFQATT and CDR2 SNEGSKA (reference sequence). CDR3 sequence reads: CSARAVSAFSIQYF. CDR3 nucleotides: TGCAGTGCTAGAGCTGTTTCGGCTTTCTCCATTCAGTACTTC.

J is TRBJ1-2 and V is TRBV5-5; D call uncertain. Germline assignment: CDR1 SGHKS and CDR2 YYEKEE (reference sequence). The V end lost 1 base, the J end lost 4 bases, and 8 bases lay between the germline ends. The CDR3 covers 13 residues. CDR3 in amino acids: CASSLMYSYGYTF. CDR3 nucleotide sequence: TGTGCCAGCAGCTTGATGTACAGCTATGGCTACACCTTC.

V gene TRBV5-1 combines with J gene TRBJ2-5; no definite D call. Trimming removed 0 bases from V and 5 bases from J, with 17 bases in between. The V gene's germline CDR1 is SGHRS and CDR2 YFSETQ. CDR3 length: 16 residues. CDR3 protein: CASSLGQKVVGETQYF. CDR3 DNA: TGCGCCAGCAGCTTGGGCCAGAAGGTAGTAGGGGAGACCCAGTACTTC.

This chain links TRBV5-1 with TRBJ2-2, with 11 bases lining up with TRBD2. After removal of 4 bases from V and 6 bases from J, the junction contained 11 bases not matched to a gene. This CDR3 has 17 residues. The V gene's germline CDR1 is SGHRS and CDR2 YFSETQ. The CDR3 nucleotides are TGCGCCAGCAGCCTCCTTAGCGGGAGGGCCTCTCCCGGGGAGCTGTTTTTT. Its protein product is CASSLLSGRASPGELFF.

This clonotype appeared once. The rearrangement uses TRBV5-1 and TRBJ2-7; D might be TRBD1 or TRBD2, each matching 5 bases. The V end lost 3 bases, the J end lost 3 bases, and 19 bases lay between the germline ends. Germline lookup yields CDR1 SGHRS and CDR2 YFSETQ. This CDR3 has 16 amino acids. The CDR3 loop reads CASSSTPGRRNYEQYF. The CDR3 bases are TGCGCCAGCAGCTCCACGCCGGGACGGAGAAACTACGAGCAGTACTTC.

This clonotype was observed a few times. V is TRBV5-1 and J is TRBJ2-3, with TRBD2 matching over 7 bases. Germline V gene sequence: CDR1 SGHRS, CDR2 YFSETQ. The CDR3 is 15 residues long. Trimming at V came to 2 bases and at J to 6 bases, leaving 9 bases not matched to a gene. CDR3 sequence: CASSFPVSSGDTQYF. In DNA, the CDR3 is TGCGCCAGCAGCTTCCCGGTTTCTAGCGGTGATACGCAGTATTTT.

The chain combines TRBV10-3 with TRBJ2-2; the match to TRBD2 covers 14 bases. The germline V gene has CDR1 ENHRY and CDR2 SYGVKD. Unmatched junction bases numbered 3, after V lost 7 bases and J lost 5 bases. The length of the CDR3 is 15 residues. DNA of the CDR3: TGTGCCATCAAGGGACTAGCGGGAGAGACCGGGGAGCTGTTTTTT. Translation: CAIKGLAGETGELFF.

This clonotype was seen a handful of times. V is TRBV10-3 and J is TRBJ2-7; 13 bases are a match to TRBD2. V shed 10 bases and J 7 bases; nucleotides not matched to a gene: 7. In germline, CDR1 is ENHRY, CDR2 SYGVKD. This CDR3 spans 13 amino acids. The CDR3 loop reads CASGLAGEGEQYF. CDR3 DNA: TGTGCCAGCGGACTAGCGGGAGAGGGGGAGCAGTACTTC.

The gene calls are TRBV5-1 and TRBJ2-1; the match to TRBD2 covers 11 bases. The V segment lost 7 bases and the J segment 9 bases; nucleotides outside the gene matches: 9. Germline loops: CDR1 SGHRS, CDR2 YFSETQ. The CDR3 spans 14 residues. The chain's CDR3 is CASGTSGSQSEQFF. The CDR3, as DNA: TGCGCCAGCGGTACTAGCGGGAGTCAAAGTGAGCAGTTCTTC.

J is TRBJ1-2 and V is TRBV5-1; D not resolved. The CDR3 is 13 residues long. Germline loops: CDR1 SGHRS, CDR2 YFSETQ. V lost 0 bases and J 6 bases, leaving 9 bases between the germline ends. CDR3 DNA sequence: TGCGCCAGCAGCTTGGTCCCCTTCAATGGCTACACCTTC. Residues: CASSLVPFNGYTF.

As to this clonotype: One junction end does not reproduce the germline sequence, and a read error may be involved. The V and J genes are TRBV5-5 and TRBJ1-5; D gene uncertain. Germline V gene sequence: CDR1 SGHKS, CDR2 YYEKEE (reference sequence). The CDR3 is 15 amino acids. In nucleotides, the CDR3 is TGTGCCAGCAGCTTGGAATGCAGAAGAAATCAGCCCCAGCATTTC. It codes for CASSLECRRNQPQHF.

This clonotype occurred a few times. For the CDR3, the DNA is TGCAGTGCTAGAGATGTAACAAGGACGCCGAGCTCCTACGAGCAGTACTTC. Amino acids: CSARDVTRTPSSYEQYF. The chain employs TRBV20-1 and TRBJ2-7; D gene ambiguous. The CDR3 has 17 amino acids. The germline V and J ends were trimmed by 0 bases and 0 bases, with 18 bases remaining between them. Germline CDR1 and CDR2: DFQATT and SNEGSKA (reference sequence).

This clonotype was observed a handful of times. The J gene is TRBJ2-3, the V gene TRBV5-1, with 13 bases lining up with TRBD2. The V gene's germline CDR1 is SGHRS and CDR2 YFSETQ. The CDR3 totals 18 residues. V lost 0 bases to trimming and J lost 0 bases; unmatched junction nucleotides: 4. The CDR3 spells CASSLGTSGRPSTDTQYF. The CDR3 DNA reads as TGCGCCAGCAGCTTGGGGACTAGCGGGAGACCTAGCACAGATACGCAGTATTTT.

The sample holds a few counts of this clonotype. The chain joins TRBV29-1 to TRBJ1-2; 8 bases line up with TRBD1. The length of the CDR3 is 12 residues. Germline V gives CDR1 SQVTM, CDR2 ANQGSEA. V trimming: 8 bases; J trimming: 3 bases; junction bases outside the gene matches: 5. The CDR3 is CSLKGQDYGYTF. The CDR3, as DNA: TGCAGCCTCAAGGGACAGGACTATGGCTACACCTTC.

The genes are TRBV28 and TRBJ2-2; D is possibly TRBD2 (6 bases). Germline CDR1 and CDR2: MDHEN and SYDVKM. This CDR3 spans 13 amino acids. V was shortened by 5 bases and J by 6 bases, with 10 bases between the two germline ends. CDR3 amino acids: CASSLTSSGELFF. Written as DNA, the CDR3 is TGTGCCAGCAGTCTTACTAGCTCCGGGGAGCTGTTTTTT.